Below, 28 T cell receptor beta chains from the same sample are listed, as sequenced in a study of blood T cell repertoires in COVID-19. TCRdb keeps only in-frame clones here, not all; method: immunoSEQ multiplex PCR. Among about 240,000 clones listed, 75% to 90% were seen once. Sample: PBMCs or T cells enriched from blood (not recorded which). The receptor set was obtained from a man aged 40-49 years who had recovered from COVID-19.

The CDR3 protein is CASSQGQGAPRGSDEQFF. In DNA, the CDR3 is TGCGCCAGCAGCCAGGGACAGGGGGCGCCCCGAGGTAGCGATGAGCAGTTCTTC. V usage is TRBV5-1 and J usage is TRBJ2-1, with 12 bases lining up with TRBD1. CDR3 length: 18 residues. J was trimmed by 8 bases and V by 4 bases; bases with no gene match: 16. Per germline, CDR1 SGHRS and CDR2 YFSETQ.

The CDR3 here is CASSRQGGLNTQYF. DNA of the CDR3: TGTGCCAGCAGCAGACAGGGGGGGCTAAATACGCAGTATTTT. The gene calls are TRBV9 and TRBJ2-3; 9 bases fit TRBD1. CDR3 length: 14 residues. Germline-derived CDR1 and CDR2 are SGDLS and YYNGEE. The J segment lost 7 bases and the V segment lost 4 bases, leaving 7 bases of the junction unmatched. Together with reference TRBV9 and TRBJ2-3, the CDR3 gives the full variable domain: DSGVTQTPKHLITATGQRVTLRCSPRSGDLSVYWYQQSLDQGLQFLIQYYNGEERAKGNILERFSAQQFPDLHSELNLSSLELGDSALYFCASSRQGGLNTQYFGPGTRLTVL.

This sequence joins TRBV29-1 and TRBJ1-2, with a tentative D call TRBD1 (5 bases). The CDR3 runs to 11 residues. CDR1 and CDR2 (germline): SQVTM, ANQGSEA. V was clipped by 4 bases and J by 6 bases, with 9 bases between them. The CDR3: CSVGGVDGYTF. The CDR3 DNA is TGCAGCGTTGGGGGGGTTGATGGCTACACCTTC.

The chain is built from TRBV11-1 and TRBJ2-2; 7 bases align to TRBD2. The CDR3 has 15 amino acids. Germline V CDR1 and CDR2: SGHAT, FQDESV (reference sequence). With V trimmed by 3 bases and J by 4 bases, 5 bases remained unmatched. DNA of the CDR3: TGTGCCAGCAGCTTTTCGGGGGGAGGCACCGGGGAGCTGTTTTTT. Translated, it gives CASSFSGGGTGELFF.

V gene TRBV11-1 combines with J gene TRBJ2-3; 8 bases map to TRBD2. The ends lost 6 bases at V and 1 base at J; junction bases unmatched: 3. This CDR3 spans 14 amino acids. Germline V gene sequence: CDR1 SGHAT, CDR2 FQDESV (reference sequence). The CDR3 sequence is CASRMTSGTDTQYF. The CDR3 coding sequence is TGTGCCAGCAGGATGACTAGCGGCACAGATACGCAGTATTTT.

The rearrangement uses TRBV7-9 and TRBJ2-1; tentative D call: TRBD2 (6 bases). CDR3 size: 14 residues. V was shortened by 5 bases and J by 5 bases, with 13 bases between the two germline ends. The germline CDR1 and CDR2 sequences are SEHNR and FQNEAQ (reference sequence). CDR3 region: CASSVIAADNEQFF. The CDR3 nucleotides are TGTGCCAGCAGCGTAATAGCGGCAGACAATGAGCAGTTCTTC.

A single count supports this clone. The chain joins TRBV6-4 to TRBJ2-2; D is unresolved. CDR1 is MRHNA, CDR2 SNTAGT, per germline. Trimming left V 6 bases short and J 7 bases short, with 18 bases between. CDR3 size: 15 residues. The CDR3 DNA follows: TGTGCCAGCAGCCGTAGAGGCCCGACGGGCGGGGAGCTGTTTTTT. Translation: CASSRRGPTGGELFF.

The chain combines TRBV2 with TRBJ1-1; D is unclear. The germline V gene encodes CDR1 SNHLY and CDR2 FYNNEI. The V end was cut by 1 base, the J end by 0 bases, with 15 bases between. The CDR3 covers 17 residues. Here the CDR3 reads CASSEESLQIMNTEAFF. CDR3 in DNA: TGTGCCAGCAGTGAAGAGTCCCTACAGATTATGAACACTGAAGCTTTCTTT.

The V gene is TRBV7-8, the J gene TRBJ1-4; no clear D. The CDR3 consists of 13 residues. The V gene lost 5 bases and the J gene lost 8 bases, with 12 bases spanning the gap. Germline values: CDR1 SGHVS, CDR2 FQNEAQ. The CDR3 region is CASSPALREKLFF. The CDR3 DNA reads as TGTGCCAGCAGCCCAGCGCTGCGGGAAAAACTGTTTTTT. The variable domain in full, with the rest retrieved from reference TRBV7-8 and TRBJ1-4, is GAGVSQSPRYKVAKRGQDVALRCDPISGHVSLFWYQQALGQGPEFLTYFQNEAQLDKSGLPSDRFFAERPEGSVSTLKIQRTQQEDSAVYLCASSPALREKLFFGSGTQLSVL.

This rearrangement joins TRBV12-3 or TRBV12-4 to TRBJ2-1, with a possible D match to TRBD1 (5 bases). CDR3 size: 12 residues. The V gene lost 6 bases and the J gene lost 8 bases, with 11 bases spanning the gap. The DNA of the CDR3 is TGTGCCAGCAGGGGGCTTAACGATGAGCAGTTCTTC. This encodes CASRGLNDEQFF.

The CDR3 region is CAWETVLNEQYF. The CDR3 bases are TGTGCCTGGGAGACAGTTTTGAACGAGCAGTACTTC. The V call is TRBV30, the J call TRBJ2-7; D is perhaps TRBD1 (5 bases). This CDR3 region has 12 residues. Trimming left V 5 bases short and J 5 bases short, with 13 bases between. Germline V gene sequence: CDR1 GTSNPN, CDR2 SVGIG (reference sequence). Full variable domain (rest looked up from reference TRBV30 and TRBJ2-7): SQTIHQWPATLVQPVGSPLSLECTVEGTSNPNLYWYRQAAGRGLQLLFYSVGIGQISSEVPQNLSASRPQDRQFILSSKKLLLSDSGFYLCAWETVLNEQYFGPGTRLTVT.

V and J are TRBV7-2 and TRBJ2-7; TRBD1 aligns across 9 bases. The CDR3 has 16 amino acids. Germline CDR1 and CDR2: SGHTA and FQGNSA. The V and J ends lost 0 bases and 7 bases, in that order; junction bases with no gene match: 10. The CDR3 region is CASSLAGTGIVMEQYF. As DNA, the CDR3 is TGTGCCAGCAGCTTAGCCGGGACAGGGATTGTTATGGAGCAGTACTTC.

The rearrangement joins TRBV5-1 to TRBJ1-1, with 9 nucleotides matching TRBD1. The J segment lost 1 base and the V segment lost 4 bases, leaving 5 bases of the junction unmatched. Germline lookup yields CDR1 SGHRS and CDR2 YFSETQ. The length of the CDR3 is 15 residues. In DNA form, the CDR3 reads TGCGCCAGCAGCGCTACAGGGGGCGGGAACACTGAAGCTTTCTTT. Its protein is CASSATGGGNTEAFF.

This clone was counted once. The V and J genes are TRBV9 and TRBJ2-1, with 7 bases aligning to TRBD2. CDR3 length: 17 amino acids. Germline V lookup: CDR1 SGDLS, CDR2 YYNGEE. The V segment lost 4 bases and the J segment 2 bases; nucleotides outside the gene matches: 12. The CDR3 loop is CASSHRPSGGTYNEQFF. In DNA, the CDR3 is TGTGCCAGCAGCCATCGCCCTAGCGGAGGGACCTACAATGAGCAGTTCTTC.

V gene TRBV5-1 combines with J gene TRBJ1-3; tentative D call: TRBD1 (6 bases). V dropped 4 bases and J dropped 0 bases, with 11 bases sitting between them. The CDR3 loop spans 15 amino acids. CDR1 SGHRS and CDR2 YFSETQ come from the germline V gene. Here the CDR3 reads CASSPQGSSGNTIYF. The CDR3, as DNA: TGCGCCAGCAGCCCTCAGGGGAGCTCTGGAAACACCATATATTTT.

The genes are TRBV7-9 and TRBJ2-7; TRBD1 matches 7 bases. The V gene's germline CDR1 is SEHNR and CDR2 FQNEAQ (reference sequence). There are 14 residues in the CDR3. Trimming cost V 4 bases and J 5 bases; bases outside gene matches: 8. CDR3 residues: CASSSSNRGHEQYF. The CDR3 region has the DNA TGTGCCAGCAGCTCATCAAACAGGGGCCACGAGCAGTACTTC.

This clone was picked up one time. The chain recombines TRBV10-2 with TRBJ2-3, with 12 nucleotides matching TRBD2. The CDR3 consists of 16 residues. Germline trimming cut 6 bases from V and 3 bases from J; bases unmatched to any gene: 7. Germline CDR1 is WSHSY and CDR2 is SAAADI. The CDR3 loop is CASSRLAGGSTDTQYF. CDR3 DNA: TGCGCCAGCAGCCGGCTAGCGGGAGGGTCAACAGATACGCAGTATTTT.

V is TRBV19 and J is TRBJ1-1, with D uncertain. Trimming removed 7 bases at V and 0 bases at J, with 18 bases between. The CDR3 totals 16 residues. CDR1 is LNHDA, CDR2 SQIVND, per germline (reference sequence). The CDR3 is CASTAVSATMNTEAFF. CDR3 in DNA: TGTGCCAGTACCGCCGTGAGTGCCACTATGAACACTGAAGCTTTCTTT.

The rearrangement links TRBV12-5 to TRBJ2-7; D is possibly TRBD1 (5 bases). V was cut by 4 bases and J by 3 bases, with 13 bases left in between. The CDR3 extends over 14 amino acids. Germline values: CDR1 LGHNT, CDR2 FRNRAP. The chain's CDR3 is CASGSGRVGYEQYF. The CDR3 DNA sequence: TGTGCTAGTGGTTCTGGCAGGGTAGGCTACGAGCAGTACTTC.

The chain recombines TRBV2 with TRBJ1-5; D possibly corresponds to TRBD1 (6 bases). Germline-derived CDR1 and CDR2 are SNHLY and FYNNEI. The CDR3 runs to 15 residues. V was pared by 3 bases and J by 1 base, with 10 bases between. CDR3: CASSDRGLSNQPQHF. CDR3 DNA: TGTGCCAGCAGTGACAGGGGTCTCAGCAATCAGCCCCAGCATTTT.

This clone was found a few times. Other DNA sequences in this sample translate to the same CDR3. The V gene is TRBV10-3, the J gene TRBJ1-1, with D tentatively TRBD1 (6 bases). Germline CDR1 reads ENHRY; CDR2 reads SYGVKD. The CDR3 is 13 residues long. The ends were cut back, 6 bases at V and 1 base at J, with 9 bases in the middle. The CDR3 loop reads CAIRRTENTEAFF. CDR3 coding DNA: TGTGCCATCAGGAGGACAGAGAACACTGAAGCTTTCTTT.

The chain joins TRBV18 to TRBJ2-7, with 7 positions matching TRBD1. CDR3 length equals 15 residues. With 2 bases clipped from V and 3 bases from J, the junction kept 7 bases outside the gene matches. Per the germline V gene, CDR1 is KGHSH and CDR2 is LQKENI. CDR3 sequence: CASSPMTGKGYEQYF. The CDR3 nucleotides are TGTGCCAGCTCACCAATGACAGGGAAAGGCTACGAGCAGTACTTC.

The genes are TRBV11-3 and TRBJ2-7; 7 nucleotides align to TRBD1. The CDR3 totals 14 residues. Per the germline V gene, CDR1 is SGHNT and CDR2 is YENEEA. Germline trimming cut 5 bases from V and 6 bases from J; bases unmatched to any gene: 10. The DNA of the CDR3 is TGTGCCAGCAGCAAAAGACAGGGTTTGATCGAGCAGTACTTC. Translated, it gives CASSKRQGLIEQYF.

This chain links TRBV7-9 with TRBJ1-1; D gene unclear. The CDR3 contains 13 residues. CDR1 and CDR2 (germline): SEHNR, FQNEAQ (reference sequence). V was clipped by 3 bases and J by 0 bases, with 5 bases between them. CDR3 DNA: TGTGCCAGCAGCTTCGGTATGAACACTGAAGCTTTCTTT. This codes for CASSFGMNTEAFF.

V is TRBV7-8 and J is TRBJ2-7; tentative D call: TRBD2 (6 bases). This CDR3 is built from 17 residues. Germline V gene data show CDR1 as SGHVS and CDR2 as FQNEAQ. Trimming stripped 1 base from V and 0 bases from J, with 16 bases between. The CDR3 nucleotides read TGTGCCAGCAGCTTAGATGTCATAGCGGCTTACTCCTACGAGCAGTACTTC. It encodes CASSLDVIAAYSYEQYF.

The CDR3 region has the DNA TGTGCCAGCAGCCAATACGGTACAGGGGATAGCAATCAGCCCCAGCATTTT. Its translation: CASSQYGTGDSNQPQHF. The genes are TRBV3-1 (or the pseudogene TRBV3-2) and TRBJ1-5, with TRBD1 matching over 7 bases. With 2 bases clipped from V and 0 bases from J, the junction kept 7 bases outside the gene matches. Germline lookup yields CDR1 LGHDT and CDR2 YNNKEL (reference sequence). This CDR3 region has 17 residues.

V and J are TRBV24-1 and TRBJ1-4; TRBD1 agrees at 10 bases. This CDR3 spans 15 amino acids. Germline trimming cut 4 bases from V and 8 bases from J; bases unmatched to any gene: 6. The V gene's germline CDR1 is KGHDR and CDR2 SFDVKD. The CDR3 reads CATSEPGTGEEKLFF. The CDR3 coding sequence is TGTGCCACCAGTGAGCCCGGGACAGGGGAAGAAAAACTGTTTTTT.

This chain uses TRBV4-3 with TRBJ1-1, with D uncertain. Trimming removed 2 bases from V and 3 bases from J, with 10 bases in between. There are 14 residues in the CDR3. Germline V gene sequence: CDR1 LGHNA, CDR2 YSLEER. The CDR3 sequence is CASSQRTRDTEAFF. CDR3 DNA sequence: TGCGCCAGCAGCCAACGAACCCGGGACACTGAAGCTTTCTTT.